This TCR beta chain was recorded in a study of blood T cells in healthy people across ages. Study-wide points: Diversity figures based on one million T cells were deemed too low.

A word on this clonotype: What it recognizes is unknown.

Combining a sample-barcoded 5' primer with a J-beta primer mix, a second PCR ran for roughly 6 to 11 cycles. TCRdb reanalysed the 5' RACE reads using MiXCR and keeps one entry per CDR3 protein. The sample yields about 730,000 distinct CDR3 sequences, more than 40% seen once. This CDR3 has 16 amino acids. Germline CDR1 DFQATT, CDR2 SNEGSKA (reference sequence). V was clipped by 5 bases and J by 6 bases; unmatched bases: 14. This sequence joins TRBV20-1 and TRBJ2-7, with 12 bases fitting TRBD2. This TCR was sampled from a woman in her fifties or sixties in good health. The sample consisted of blood. As DNA, the CDR3 is TGCAGTGCTGCTCGGGCCCCTAGCGGGAGGGTTCTCGAGCAGTACTTC. It codes for CSAARAPSGRVLEQYF.